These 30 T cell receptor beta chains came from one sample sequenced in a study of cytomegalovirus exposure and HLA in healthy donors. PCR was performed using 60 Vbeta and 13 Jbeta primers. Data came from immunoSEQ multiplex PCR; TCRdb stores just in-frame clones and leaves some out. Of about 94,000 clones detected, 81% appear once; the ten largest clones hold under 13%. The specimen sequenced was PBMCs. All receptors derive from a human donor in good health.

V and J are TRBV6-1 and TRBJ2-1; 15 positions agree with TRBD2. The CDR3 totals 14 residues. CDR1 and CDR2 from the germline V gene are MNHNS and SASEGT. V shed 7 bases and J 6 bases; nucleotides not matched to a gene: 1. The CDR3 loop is CASTGLAGGNEQFF. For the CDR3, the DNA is TGTGCCAGCACGGGACTAGCGGGAGGCAATGAGCAGTTCTTC.

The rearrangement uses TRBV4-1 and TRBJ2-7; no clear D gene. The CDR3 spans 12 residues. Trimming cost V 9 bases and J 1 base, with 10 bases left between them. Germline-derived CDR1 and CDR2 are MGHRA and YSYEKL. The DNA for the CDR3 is TGCGCCAGGTTACACGTGTCCTACGAGCAGTACTTC. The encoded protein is CARLHVSYEQYF.

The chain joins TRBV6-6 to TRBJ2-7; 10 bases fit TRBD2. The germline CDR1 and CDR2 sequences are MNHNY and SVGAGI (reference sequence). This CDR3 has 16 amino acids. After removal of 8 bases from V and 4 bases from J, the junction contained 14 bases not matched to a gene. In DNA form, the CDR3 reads TGTGCCAGCCGGGGTGCGCTAGCGGGAGATCGTTACGAGCAGTACTTC. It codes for CASRGALAGDRYEQYF.

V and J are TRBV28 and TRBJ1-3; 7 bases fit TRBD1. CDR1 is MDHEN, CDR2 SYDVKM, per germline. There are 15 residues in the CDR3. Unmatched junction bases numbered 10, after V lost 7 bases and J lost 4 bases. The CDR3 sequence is CASMVEGAPGNTIYF. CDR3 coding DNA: TGTGCCAGCATGGTGGAGGGGGCGCCAGGAAACACCATATATTTT.

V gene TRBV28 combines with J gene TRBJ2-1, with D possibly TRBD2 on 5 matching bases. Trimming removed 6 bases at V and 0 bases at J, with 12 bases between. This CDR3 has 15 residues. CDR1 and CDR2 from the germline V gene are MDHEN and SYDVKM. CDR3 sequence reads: CASSPAGSSYNEQFF. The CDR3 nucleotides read TGTGCCAGCAGCCCGGCGGGTAGCTCCTACAATGAGCAGTTCTTC.

The CDR3 spells CASSRRTGGNQPQHF. DNA for the CDR3: TGTGCCAGCAGTCGTCGGACAGGGGGAAATCAGCCCCAGCATTTT. The chain employs TRBV6-1 and TRBJ1-5; 10 nucleotides align to TRBD1. CDR1 MNHNS and CDR2 SASEGT come from the germline V gene. V gave up 5 bases and J gave up 4 bases; unmatched junction bases: 5. The CDR3 has 15 amino acids.

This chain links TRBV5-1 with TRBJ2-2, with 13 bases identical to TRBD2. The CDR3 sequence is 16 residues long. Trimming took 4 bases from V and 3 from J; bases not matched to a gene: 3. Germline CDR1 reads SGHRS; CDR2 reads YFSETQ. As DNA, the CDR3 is TGCGCCAGCAGCATCACTAGCGGGGGGGACACCGGGGAGCTGTTTTTT. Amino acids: CASSITSGGDTGELFF.

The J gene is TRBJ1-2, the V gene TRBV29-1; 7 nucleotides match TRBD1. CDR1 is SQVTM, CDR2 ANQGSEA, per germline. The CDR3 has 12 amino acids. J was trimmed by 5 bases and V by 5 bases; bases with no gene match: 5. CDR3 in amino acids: CSVTTGEYGYTF. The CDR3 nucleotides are TGCAGCGTTACAACAGGGGAGTATGGCTACACCTTC.

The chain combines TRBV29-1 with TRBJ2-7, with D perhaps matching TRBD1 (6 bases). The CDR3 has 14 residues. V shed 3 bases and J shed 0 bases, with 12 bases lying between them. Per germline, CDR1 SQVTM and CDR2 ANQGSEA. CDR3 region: CSVDSPDSSYEQYF. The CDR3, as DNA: TGCAGCGTTGACTCCCCGGACAGCTCCTACGAGCAGTACTTC.

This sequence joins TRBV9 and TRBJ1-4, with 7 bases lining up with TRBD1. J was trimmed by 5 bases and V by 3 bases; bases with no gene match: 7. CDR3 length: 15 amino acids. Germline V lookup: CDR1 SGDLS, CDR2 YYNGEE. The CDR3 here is CASSAATGINEKLFF. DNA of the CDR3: TGTGCCAGCAGCGCCGCGACAGGGATAAATGAAAAACTGTTTTTT.

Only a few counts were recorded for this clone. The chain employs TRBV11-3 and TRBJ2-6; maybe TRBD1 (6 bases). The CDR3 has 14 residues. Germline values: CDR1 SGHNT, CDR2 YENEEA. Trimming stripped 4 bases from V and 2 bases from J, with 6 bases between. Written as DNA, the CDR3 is TGTGCCAGCAGCTCAGGGGCTGGGGCCAACGTCCTGACTTTC. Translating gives CASSSGAGANVLTF.

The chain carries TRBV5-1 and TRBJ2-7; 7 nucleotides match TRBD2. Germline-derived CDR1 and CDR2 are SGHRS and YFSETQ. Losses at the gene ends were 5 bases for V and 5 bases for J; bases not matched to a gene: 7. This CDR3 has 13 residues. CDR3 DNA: TGCGCCAGCAGGGGGGGGAGTGGCGACGAGCAGTACTTC. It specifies CASRGGSGDEQYF.

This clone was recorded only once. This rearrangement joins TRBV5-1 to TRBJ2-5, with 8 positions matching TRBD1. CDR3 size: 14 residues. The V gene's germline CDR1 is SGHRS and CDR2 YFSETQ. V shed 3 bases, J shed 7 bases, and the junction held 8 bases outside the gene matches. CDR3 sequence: CASSSTGVDVTQYF. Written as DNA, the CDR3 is TGCGCCAGCAGCTCGACAGGGGTTGACGTGACCCAGTACTTC.

Here the CDR3 reads CASSLGAGEQETQYF. CDR3 sequence (DNA): TGTGCCAGCAGCTTGGGGGCGGGGGAGCAAGAGACCCAGTACTTC. The gene calls are TRBV5-4 and TRBJ2-5; 7 nucleotides line up with TRBD2. Per the germline V gene, CDR1 is SGHNT and CDR2 is YYREEE (reference sequence). V dropped 0 bases and J dropped 2; count of bases not matched to a gene: 4. The CDR3 has 15 residues.

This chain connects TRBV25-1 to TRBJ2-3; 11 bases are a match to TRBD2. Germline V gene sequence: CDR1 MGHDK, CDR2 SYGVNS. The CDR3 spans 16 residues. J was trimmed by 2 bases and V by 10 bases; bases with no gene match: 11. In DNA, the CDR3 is TGTGCCACCCATCCGGGACTAGCGGCCCACACAGATACGCAGTATTTT. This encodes CATHPGLAAHTDTQYF.

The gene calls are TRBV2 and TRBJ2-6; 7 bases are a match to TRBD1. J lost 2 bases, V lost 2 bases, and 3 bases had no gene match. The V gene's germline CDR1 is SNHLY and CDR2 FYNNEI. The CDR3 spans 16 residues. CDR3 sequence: CASSEWQGAGANVLTF. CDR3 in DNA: TGTGCCAGCAGTGAATGGCAGGGGGCTGGGGCCAACGTCCTGACTTTC.

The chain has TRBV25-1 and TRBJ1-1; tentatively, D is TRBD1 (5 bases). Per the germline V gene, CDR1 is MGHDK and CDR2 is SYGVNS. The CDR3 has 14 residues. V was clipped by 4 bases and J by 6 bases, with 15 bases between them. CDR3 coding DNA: TGTGCCAGCAGTGCGGGGGGTCGCGGGGCTGAAGCTTTCTTT. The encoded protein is CASSAGGRGAEAFF.

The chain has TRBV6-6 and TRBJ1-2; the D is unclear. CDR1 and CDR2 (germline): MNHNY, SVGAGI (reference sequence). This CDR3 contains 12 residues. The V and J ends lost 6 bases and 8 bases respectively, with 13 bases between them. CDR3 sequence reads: CASSLGREGYTF. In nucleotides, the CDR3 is TGTGCCAGCAGCCTAGGAAGGGAGGGCTACACCTTC.

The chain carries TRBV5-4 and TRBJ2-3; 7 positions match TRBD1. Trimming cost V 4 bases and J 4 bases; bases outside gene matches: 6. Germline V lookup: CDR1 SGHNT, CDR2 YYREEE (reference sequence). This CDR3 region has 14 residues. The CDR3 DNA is TGTGCCAGCAGCCAGGGACAGAGCGCAGATACGCAGTATTTT. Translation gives CASSQGQSADTQYF.

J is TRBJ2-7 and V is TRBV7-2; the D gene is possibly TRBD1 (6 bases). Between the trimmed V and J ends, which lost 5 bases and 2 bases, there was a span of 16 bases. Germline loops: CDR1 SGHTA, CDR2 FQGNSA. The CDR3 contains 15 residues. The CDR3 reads CASSLQDSSTYEQYF. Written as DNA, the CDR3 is TGTGCCAGCAGCCTTCAGGACAGTTCTACCTACGAGCAGTACTTC.

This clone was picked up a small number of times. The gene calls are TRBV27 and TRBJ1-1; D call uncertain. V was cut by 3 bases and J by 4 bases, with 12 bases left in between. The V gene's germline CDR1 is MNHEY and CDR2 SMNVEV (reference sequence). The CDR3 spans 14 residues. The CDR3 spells CASSFQRGSTEAFF. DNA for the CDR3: TGTGCCAGCAGTTTTCAACGGGGTTCCACTGAAGCTTTCTTT.

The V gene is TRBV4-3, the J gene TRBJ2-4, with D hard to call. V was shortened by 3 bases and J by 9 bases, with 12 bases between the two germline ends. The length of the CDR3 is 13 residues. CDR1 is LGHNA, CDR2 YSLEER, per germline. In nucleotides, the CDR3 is TGCGCCAGCAGCCAGGGCAGGTATAGCATTCAGTACTTC. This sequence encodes CASSQGRYSIQYF.

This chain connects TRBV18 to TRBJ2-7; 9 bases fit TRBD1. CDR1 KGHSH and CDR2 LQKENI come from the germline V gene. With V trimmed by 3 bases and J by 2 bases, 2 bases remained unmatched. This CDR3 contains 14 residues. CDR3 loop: CASSPRDRAYEQYF. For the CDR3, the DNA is TGTGCCAGCTCACCCAGGGACAGGGCCTACGAGCAGTACTTC. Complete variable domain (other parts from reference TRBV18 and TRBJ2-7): NAGVMQNPRHLVRRRGQEARLRCSPMKGHSHVYWYRQLPEEGLKFMVYLQKENIIDESGMPKERFSAEFPKEGPSILRIQQVVRGDSAAYFCASSPRDRAYEQYFGPGTRLTVT.

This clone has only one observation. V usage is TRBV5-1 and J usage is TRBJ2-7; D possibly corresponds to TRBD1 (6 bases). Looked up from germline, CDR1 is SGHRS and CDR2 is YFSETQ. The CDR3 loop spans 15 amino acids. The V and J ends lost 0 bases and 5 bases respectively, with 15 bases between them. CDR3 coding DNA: TGCGCCAGCAGCTTGGACAGGGTAATCGAGCACGAGCAGTACTTC. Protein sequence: CASSLDRVIEHEQYF.

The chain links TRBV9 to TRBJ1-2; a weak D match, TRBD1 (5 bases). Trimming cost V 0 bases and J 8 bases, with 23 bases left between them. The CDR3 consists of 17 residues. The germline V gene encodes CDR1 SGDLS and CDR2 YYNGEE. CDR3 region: CASSVEWPSAGRGGYTF. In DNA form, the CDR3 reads TGTGCCAGCAGCGTAGAATGGCCCTCAGCGGGGCGCGGGGGCTACACCTTC.

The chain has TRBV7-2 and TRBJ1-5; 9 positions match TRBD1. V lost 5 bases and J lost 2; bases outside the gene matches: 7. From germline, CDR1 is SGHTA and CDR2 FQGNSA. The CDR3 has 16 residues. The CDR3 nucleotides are TGTGCCAGCAGCAGGGGTCGGACAGGGGGCAATCAGCCCCAGCATTTT. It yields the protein CASSRGRTGGNQPQHF. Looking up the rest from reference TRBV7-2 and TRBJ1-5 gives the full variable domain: GAGVSQSPSNKVTEKGKDVELRCDPISGHTALYWYRQSLGQGLEFLIYFQGNSAPDKSGLPSDRFSAERTGGSVSTLTIQRTQQEDSAVYLCASSRGRTGGNQPQHFGDGTRLSIL.

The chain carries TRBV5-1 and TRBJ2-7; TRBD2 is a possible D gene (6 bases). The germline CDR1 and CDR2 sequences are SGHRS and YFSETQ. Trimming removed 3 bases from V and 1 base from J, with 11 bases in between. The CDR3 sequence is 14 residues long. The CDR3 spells CASSWGEHSYEQYF. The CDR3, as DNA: TGCGCCAGCAGCTGGGGGGAGCATTCCTACGAGCAGTACTTC. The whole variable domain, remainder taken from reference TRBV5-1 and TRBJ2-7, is KAGVTQTPRYLIKTRGQQVTLSCSPISGHRSVSWYQQTPGQGLQFLFEYFSETQRNKGNFPGRFSGRQFSNSRSEMNVSTLELGDSALYLCASSWGEHSYEQYFGPGTRLTVT.

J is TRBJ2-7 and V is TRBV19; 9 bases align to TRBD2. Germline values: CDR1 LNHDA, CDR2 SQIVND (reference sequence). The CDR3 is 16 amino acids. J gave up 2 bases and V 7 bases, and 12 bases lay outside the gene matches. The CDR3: CASMAQPAGGPYEQYF. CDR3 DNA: TGTGCCAGTATGGCGCAACCAGCGGGAGGACCCTACGAGCAGTACTTC.

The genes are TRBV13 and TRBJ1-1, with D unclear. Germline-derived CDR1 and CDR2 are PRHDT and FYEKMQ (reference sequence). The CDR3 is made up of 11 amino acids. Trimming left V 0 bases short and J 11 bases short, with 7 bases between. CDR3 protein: CASSLGPEAFF. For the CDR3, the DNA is TGTGCCAGCAGCTTAGGGCCCGAGGCTTTCTTT.

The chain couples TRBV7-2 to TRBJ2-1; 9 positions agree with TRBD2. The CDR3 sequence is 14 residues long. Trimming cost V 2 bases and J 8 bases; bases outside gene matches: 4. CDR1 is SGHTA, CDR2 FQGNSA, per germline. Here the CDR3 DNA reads TGTGCCAGCAGCTTATTTAGCGGGAGAGATGAGCAGTTCTTC. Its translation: CASSLFSGRDEQFF.